The 11 T cell receptor beta chains below all came from one sample that was sequenced in a study of blood T cell repertoires in COVID-19. Clones were read by immunoSEQ multiplex PCR, and TCRdb kept only the in-frame ones, dropping some. Of tens of thousands of clones listed, roughly 82% are singletons. The specimen sequenced was peripheral blood. The receptors derive from a man in his forties with acute or convalescent COVID-19.

V usage is TRBV30 and J usage is TRBJ1-5; possible D gene TRBD1, 5 bases. Germline V gene sequence: CDR1 GTSNPN, CDR2 SVGIG (reference sequence). This CDR3 region has 13 residues. V dropped 5 bases and J dropped 3 bases, with 11 bases sitting between them. This CDR3 is CAWAGGTNQPQHF. The CDR3 nucleotides read TGTGCCTGGGCGGGGGGGACCAATCAGCCCCAGCATTTT.

This clone was detected only a few times. The rearrangement links TRBV11-2 to TRBJ1-5, with 7 positions matching TRBD1. The CDR3 contains 16 residues. CDR1 SGHAT and CDR2 FQNNGV come from the germline V gene. The J segment lost 2 bases and the V segment lost 3 bases, leaving 7 bases of the junction unmatched. The CDR3 sequence: CASSFGYRGGNQPQHF. For the CDR3, the DNA is TGTGCCAGCAGCTTCGGTTACAGGGGAGGCAATCAGCCCCAGCATTTT.

V usage is TRBV28 and J usage is TRBJ2-6, with 8 bases aligning to TRBD1. Trimming cost V 7 bases and J 10 bases; bases outside gene matches: 9. The CDR3 runs to 14 residues. Germline CDR1 reads MDHEN; CDR2 reads SYDVKM. CDR3 loop: CASTPPGGSNVLTF. The CDR3 DNA is TGTGCCAGCACCCCACCAGGGGGCTCTAACGTCCTGACTTTC.

J is TRBJ1-2 and V is TRBV9; 7 bases match TRBD1. J gave up 2 bases and V 3 bases, and 7 bases lay outside the gene matches. Germline CDR1 and CDR2: SGDLS and YYNGEE. The CDR3 has 15 amino acids. For the CDR3, the DNA is TGTGCCAGCAGCGGAAGAGGACAGGCGAACTATGGCTACACCTTC. Protein: CASSGRGQANYGYTF.

This clone was recorded once. This chain connects TRBV10-2 to TRBJ1-2, with D unclear. CDR1 and CDR2 from the germline V gene are WSHSY and SAAADI. CDR3 size: 13 residues. With 7 bases removed from V and 0 bases from J, the gap between germline ends came to 9 bases. The CDR3 here is CASTPRSNYGYTF. As DNA, the CDR3 is TGCGCCAGCACACCGCGTTCTAACTATGGCTACACCTTC.

The CDR3: CASSLGSPGSNGYTF. CDR3 DNA: TGTGCCAGCAGCTTAGGAAGCCCGGGGAGTAACGGCTACACCTTC. This chain links TRBV7-9 with TRBJ1-2; D unresolved. Germline loops: CDR1 SEHNR, CDR2 FQNEAQ (reference sequence). The CDR3 covers 15 residues. Trimming removed 1 base from V and 8 bases from J, with 17 bases in between. The variable domain in full, completed from reference TRBV7-9 and TRBJ1-2, reads DTGVSQNPRHKITKRGQNVTFRCDPISEHNRLYWYRQTLGQGPEFLTYFQNEAQLEKSRLLSDRFSAERPKGSFSTLEIQRTEQGDSAMYLCASSLGSPGSNGYTFGSGTRLTVV.

This chain joins TRBV27 and TRBJ2-1, with 11 positions matching TRBD2. The CDR3 totals 17 residues. Trimming took 2 bases from V and 9 from J; bases not matched to a gene: 12. Germline V gene sequence: CDR1 MNHEY, CDR2 SMNVEV (reference sequence). CDR3 nucleotides: TGTGCCAGCAGTTTAAACTTAGCGGGGGGGTCTTACGGTGAGCAGTTCTTC. Translation: CASSLNLAGGSYGEQFF.

This clone came up once. The V and J genes are TRBV5-4 and TRBJ2-2, with 7 bases lining up with TRBD2. V lost 2 bases, J lost 3 bases, and 4 bases stayed unmatched. Germline V CDR1 and CDR2: SGHNT, YYREEE (reference sequence). The CDR3 extends over 15 amino acids. In nucleotides, the CDR3 is TGTGCCAGCAGCTTAAGCGGGGACTACACCGGGGAGCTGTTTTTT. Protein product: CASSLSGDYTGELFF.

V is TRBV24-1 and J is TRBJ2-2, with TRBD1 matching 7 bases. The junction had 5 bases not matched to a gene; V was cut back by 6 bases and J by 5 bases. Per the germline V gene, CDR1 is KGHDR and CDR2 is SFDVKD. This CDR3 has 14 amino acids. The CDR3 sequence is CATSFHRGTGELFF. As DNA, the CDR3 is TGTGCCACCAGTTTTCACAGGGGTACCGGGGAGCTGTTTTTT.

The V and J genes are TRBV2 and TRBJ2-4; 7 nucleotides align to TRBD1. Per the germline V gene, CDR1 is SNHLY and CDR2 is FYNNEI. The V and J ends lost 4 bases and 7 bases, in that order; junction bases with no gene match: 7. There are 14 residues in the CDR3. For the CDR3, the DNA is TGTGCCAGCAGTGTGATGGGCAGGGGGAACATTCAGTACTTC. Amino acid sequence: CASSVMGRGNIQYF. The entire variable domain, with the rest obtained from reference TRBV2 and TRBJ2-4, is as follows: EPEVTQTPSHQVTQMGQEVILRCVPISNHLYFYWYRQILGQKVEFLVSFYNNEISEKSEIFDDQFSVERPDGSNFTLKIRSTKLEDSAMYFCASSVMGRGNIQYFGAGTRLSVL.

The CDR3 loop is CAISEYGTGTPYEQYF. DNA for the CDR3: TGTGCCATCAGTGAATACGGGACAGGGACTCCCTACGAGCAGTACTTC. This chain links TRBV10-3 with TRBJ2-7; TRBD1 matches 9 bases. The CDR3 extends over 16 amino acids. The V gene's germline CDR1 is ENHRY and CDR2 SYGVKD. V gave up 3 bases and J gave up 2 bases; unmatched junction bases: 8.